These 18 T cell receptor beta chains came from one sample sequenced in a study of T cell repertoires in ileal Crohn's disease. Measured with immunoSEQ multiplex PCR; TCRdb has only the in-frame clones, and not every one. The table includes several thousand clones, roughly three quarters detected once. The sample taken for sequencing was ileal tissue. Receptor source: an adult with Crohn's disease.

The CDR3 reads CASRGPGQTNEKLFF. CDR3 sequence (DNA): TGTGCCAGCAGAGGCCCGGGACAGACTAATGAAAAACTGTTTTTT. This chain connects TRBV25-1 to TRBJ1-4; 7 bases match TRBD1. The germline V gene encodes CDR1 MGHDK and CDR2 SYGVNS. This CDR3 region has 15 residues. V lost 6 bases to trimming and J lost 2 bases; unmatched junction nucleotides: 6.

This clone was counted a few times. The genes are TRBV4-1 and TRBJ1-5; the D gene is possibly TRBD1 (5 bases). Looked up from germline, CDR1 is MGHRA and CDR2 is YSYEKL. The CDR3 extends over 15 amino acids. Trimming removed 1 base at V and 0 bases at J, with 7 bases between. As DNA, the CDR3 is TGCGCCAGCAGCCAAGGGGGCCCTAGCAATCAGCCCCAGCATTTT. Its translation: CASSQGGPSNQPQHF.

This chain connects TRBV9 to TRBJ1-5; 11 bases agree with TRBD1. CDR1 and CDR2 from the germline V gene are SGDLS and YYNGEE. The CDR3 has 15 amino acids. Unmatched junction bases numbered 6, after V lost 4 bases and J lost 6 bases. CDR3 amino acids: CASSQGTGGSQPQHF. The CDR3 coding sequence is TGTGCCAGCAGCCAAGGGACAGGGGGAAGTCAGCCCCAGCATTTT.

This clone was seen only once. The rearrangement uses TRBV11-2 and TRBJ1-5; D gene ambiguous. This CDR3 is built from 14 residues. With 1 base removed from V and 5 bases from J, the gap between germline ends came to 9 bases. Germline values: CDR1 SGHAT, CDR2 FQNNGV. The CDR3 loop reads CASSLGANDQPQHF. The CDR3, as DNA: TGTGCCAGCAGCTTAGGGGCCAATGATCAGCCCCAGCATTTT.

The chain uses TRBV6-5 and TRBJ2-5, with 8 bases lining up with TRBD2. This CDR3 is built from 16 residues. V lost 2 bases and J lost 2; bases outside the gene matches: 7. In germline, CDR1 is MNHEY, CDR2 SVGAGI. CDR3 DNA: TGTGCCAGCAGTTACCGGGCGGGGGGTCTACAAGAGACCCAGTACTTC. Translation gives CASSYRAGGLQETQYF.

The chain couples TRBV7-9 to TRBJ1-2; 8 nucleotides align to TRBD1. This CDR3 spans 12 amino acids. Germline V gene data show CDR1 as SEHNR and CDR2 as FQNEAQ (reference sequence). Losses at the gene ends were 3 bases for V and 6 bases for J; bases not matched to a gene: 0. The CDR3 sequence: CASSFRGHGYTF. DNA of the CDR3: TGTGCCAGCAGCTTCAGGGGGCATGGCTACACCTTC.

This clone occurred a few times. The rearrangement joins TRBV11-2 to TRBJ1-1; D may be TRBD1 (5 bases). Germline V gene sequence: CDR1 SGHAT, CDR2 FQNNGV. Between the trimmed V and J ends, which lost 5 bases and 7 bases, there was a span of 26 bases. The CDR3 is 17 amino acids. CDR3 sequence reads: CASSVVFGVGQTDEAFF. CDR3 DNA: TGTGCCAGCAGCGTAGTTTTTGGGGTGGGGCAGACAGATGAAGCTTTCTTT.

This chain uses TRBV6-5 with TRBJ2-2, with a tentative D call TRBD2 (5 bases). Between the trimmed V and J ends, which lost 2 bases and 3 bases, there was a span of 10 bases. Looked up from germline, CDR1 is MNHEY and CDR2 is SVGAGI. The CDR3 runs 15 residues. The CDR3 DNA is TGTGCCAGCAGTTACAGGGAGAGATACACCGGGGAGCTGTTTTTT. It translates to CASSYRERYTGELFF.

The chain joins TRBV6-1 to TRBJ2-2; a weak D match, TRBD1 (5 bases). With 2 bases removed from V and 2 bases from J, the gap between germline ends came to 9 bases. The CDR3 has 15 amino acids. Germline V lookup: CDR1 MNHNS, CDR2 SASEGT. CDR3 nucleotides: TGTGCCAGCAGTGAACAAAGGGGAAACACCGGGGAGCTGTTTTTT. This encodes CASSEQRGNTGELFF.

V is TRBV5-4 and J is TRBJ1-2; D uncertain. This CDR3 region has 14 residues. V was shortened by 2 bases and J by 9 bases, with 17 bases between the two germline ends. Germline assignment: CDR1 SGHNT and CDR2 YYREEE (reference sequence). This CDR3 reads CASSFELTGFSYTF. The CDR3 region has the DNA TGTGCCAGCAGCTTTGAACTGACGGGTTTTAGCTACACCTTC.

The V and J genes are TRBV15 and TRBJ1-2; D possibly corresponds to TRBD1 (5 bases). With 2 bases removed from V and 8 bases from J, the gap between germline ends came to 15 bases. CDR3 size: 14 residues. Germline CDR1 is LNHNV and CDR2 is YYDKDF (reference sequence). The CDR3 sequence is CATSRLQDPPGYTF. The CDR3 DNA reads TGTGCCACCAGCAGACTACAGGACCCACCCGGCTACACCTTC.

The chain has TRBV7-6 and TRBJ2-7; tentatively, D is TRBD1 (5 bases). From germline, CDR1 is SGHVS and CDR2 FNYEAQ. The CDR3 covers 14 residues. The V end was cut by 5 bases, the J end by 1 base, with 12 bases between. The DNA of the CDR3 is TGTGCCAGCAGCCCGACAGAATTGTCCTACGAGCAGTACTTC. Its translation: CASSPTELSYEQYF.

The rearrangement uses TRBV6-1 and TRBJ1-2, with D tentatively TRBD1 (5 bases). Germline V gene data show CDR1 as MNHNS and CDR2 as SASEGT. Trimming cost V 4 bases and J 2 bases, with 20 bases left between them. The CDR3 sequence is 17 residues long. CDR3 in amino acids: CASSASLRLGVNYGYTF. In DNA form, the CDR3 reads TGTGCCAGCAGTGCAAGCCTTAGGCTAGGGGTCAACTATGGCTACACCTTC.

CDR3 bases: TGTGCCAGCAGCGGGACATACACAGATACGCAGTATTTT. Its translation: CASSGTYTDTQYF. The chain recombines TRBV6-1 with TRBJ2-3, with TRBD1 as a possible D gene (6 bases). Per germline, CDR1 MNHNS and CDR2 SASEGT. The V gene lost 6 bases and the J gene lost 2 bases, with 9 bases spanning the gap. CDR3 length: 13 amino acids.

The chain recombines TRBV19 with TRBJ1-5; TRBD1 aligns across 7 bases. This CDR3 has 11 amino acids. V shed 5 bases, J shed 12 bases, and the junction held 4 bases outside the gene matches. The germline V gene encodes CDR1 LNHDA and CDR2 SQIVND (reference sequence). CDR3 coding DNA: TGTGCCAGTAGTGGGCGGACAGGCCAGCATTTT. It translates to CASSGRTGQHF.

Only one count was recorded for this clone. The gene calls are TRBV5-1 and TRBJ2-1, with TRBD2 identical over 9 bases. Germline-derived CDR1 and CDR2 are SGHRS and YFSETQ. CDR3 length: 17 residues. V trimming: 0 bases; J trimming: 3 bases; junction bases outside the gene matches: 7. Here the CDR3 DNA reads TGCGCCAGCAGCTTGGGACTAGCGGATCCCTTCTACAATGAGCAGTTCTTC. Residues: CASSLGLADPFYNEQFF. The whole variable domain, filled in from reference TRBV5-1 and TRBJ2-1, reads KAGVTQTPRYLIKTRGQQVTLSCSPISGHRSVSWYQQTPGQGLQFLFEYFSETQRNKGNFPGRFSGRQFSNSRSEMNVSTLELGDSALYLCASSLGLADPFYNEQFFGPGTRLTVL.

The V call is TRBV7-2, the J call TRBJ2-5; 8 bases align to TRBD2. The CDR3 runs to 14 residues. The germline V gene encodes CDR1 SGHTA and CDR2 FQGNSA. J was trimmed by 4 bases and V by 5 bases; bases with no gene match: 6. CDR3 protein: CASSTGLAIETQYF. The CDR3 region has the DNA TGTGCCAGCAGCACAGGACTAGCAATAGAGACCCAGTACTTC.

The chain recombines TRBV4-2 with TRBJ2-7, with 7 bases aligning to TRBD1. The V gene end was trimmed by 0 bases and the J gene end by 1 base; junction bases not matched to a gene: 6. The CDR3 extends over 16 amino acids. Per germline, CDR1 LGHNA and CDR2 YNFKEQ. CDR3 in amino acids: CASSQDLTGDSYEQYF. The CDR3 nucleotides are TGTGCCAGCAGCCAAGATCTCACAGGGGATTCCTACGAGCAGTACTTC.